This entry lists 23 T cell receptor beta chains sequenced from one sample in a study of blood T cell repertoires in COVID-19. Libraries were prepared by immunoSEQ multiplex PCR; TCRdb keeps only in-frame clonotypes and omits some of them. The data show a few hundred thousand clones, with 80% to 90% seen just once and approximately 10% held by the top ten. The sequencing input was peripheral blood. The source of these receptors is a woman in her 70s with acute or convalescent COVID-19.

The CDR3 DNA is TGCGCCAGCAGCAGCGGGGGGTCTGCCGGGGAGCTGTTTTTT. Residues: CASSSGGSAGELFF. The chain is built from TRBV5-1 and TRBJ2-2, with TRBD2 identical over 9 bases. Germline V gene lookup returns CDR1 SGHRS and CDR2 YFSETQ. This CDR3 spans 14 amino acids. J lost 6 bases, V lost 4 bases, and 4 bases had no gene match. Looking up the rest from reference TRBV5-1 and TRBJ2-2 gives the full variable domain: KAGVTQTPRYLIKTRGQQVTLSCSPISGHRSVSWYQQTPGQGLQFLFEYFSETQRNKGNFPGRFSGRQFSNSRSEMNVSTLELGDSALYLCASSSGGSAGELFFGEGSRLTVL.

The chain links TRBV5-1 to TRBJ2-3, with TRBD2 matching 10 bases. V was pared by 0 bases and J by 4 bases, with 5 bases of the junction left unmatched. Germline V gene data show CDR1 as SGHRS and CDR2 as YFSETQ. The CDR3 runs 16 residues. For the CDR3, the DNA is TGCGCCAGCAGCTTGGGGGCTAGCGGGGGCGCAGATACGCAGTATTTT. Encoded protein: CASSLGASGGADTQYF.

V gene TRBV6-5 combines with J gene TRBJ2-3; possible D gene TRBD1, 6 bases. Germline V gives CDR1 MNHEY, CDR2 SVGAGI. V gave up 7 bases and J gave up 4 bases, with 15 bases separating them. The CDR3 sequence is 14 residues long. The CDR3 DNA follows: TGTGCCAGCAACTCACAGGGCTTAGCAGATACGCAGTATTTT. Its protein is CASNSQGLADTQYF.

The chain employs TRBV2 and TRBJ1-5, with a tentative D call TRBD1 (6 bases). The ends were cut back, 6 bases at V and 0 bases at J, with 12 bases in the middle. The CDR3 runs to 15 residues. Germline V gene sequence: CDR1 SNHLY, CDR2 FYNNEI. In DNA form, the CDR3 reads TGTGCCAGCAGATTACAGGGCAATAGCAATCAGCCCCAGCATTTT. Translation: CASRLQGNSNQPQHF.

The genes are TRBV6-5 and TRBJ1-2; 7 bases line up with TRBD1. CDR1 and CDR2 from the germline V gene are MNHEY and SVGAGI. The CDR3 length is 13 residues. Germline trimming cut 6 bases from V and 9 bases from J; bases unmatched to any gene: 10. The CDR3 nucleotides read TGTGCCAGCAGGCCCGTACAGGGGTCGAGCTACACCTTC. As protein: CASRPVQGSSYTF.

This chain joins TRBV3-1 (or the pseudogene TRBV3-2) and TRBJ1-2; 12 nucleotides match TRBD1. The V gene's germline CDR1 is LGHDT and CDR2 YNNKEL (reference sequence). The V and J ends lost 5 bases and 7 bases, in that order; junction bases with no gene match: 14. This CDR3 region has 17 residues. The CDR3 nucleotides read TGTGCCAGCAGCGCCGGGACAGGGGGCATTAATCGGGGTGGCTACACCTTC. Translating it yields CASSAGTGGINRGGYTF.

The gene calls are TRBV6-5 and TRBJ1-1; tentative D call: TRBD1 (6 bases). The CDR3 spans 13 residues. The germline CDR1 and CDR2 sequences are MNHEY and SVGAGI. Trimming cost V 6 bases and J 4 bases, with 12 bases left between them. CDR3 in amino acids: CASSRGQGTEAFF. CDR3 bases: TGTGCCAGCAGCAGGGGCCAGGGCACTGAAGCTTTCTTT.

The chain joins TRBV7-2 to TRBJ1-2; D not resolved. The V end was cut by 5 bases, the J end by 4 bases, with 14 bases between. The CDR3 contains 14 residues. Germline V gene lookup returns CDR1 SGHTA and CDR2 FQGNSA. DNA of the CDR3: TGTGCCAGCAGCCCGAGGACTTCAGGCTATGGCTACACCTTC. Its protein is CASSPRTSGYGYTF.

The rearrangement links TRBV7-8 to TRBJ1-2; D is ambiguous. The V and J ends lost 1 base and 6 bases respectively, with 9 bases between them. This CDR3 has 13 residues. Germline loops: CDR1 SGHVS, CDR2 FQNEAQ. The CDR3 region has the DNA TGTGCCAGCAGCTTAGGTCTCTCCGATGGCTACACCTTC. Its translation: CASSLGLSDGYTF.

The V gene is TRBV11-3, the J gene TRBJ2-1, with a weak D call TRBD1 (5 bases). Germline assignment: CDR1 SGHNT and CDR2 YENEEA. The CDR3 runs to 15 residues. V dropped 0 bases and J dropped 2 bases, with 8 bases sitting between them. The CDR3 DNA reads TGTGCCAGCAGCTTAGATCAGGGCGCCTACAATGAGCAGTTCTTC. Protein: CASSLDQGAYNEQFF.

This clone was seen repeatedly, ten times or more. This CDR3 reads CASSRTQGAQGQPQHF. The CDR3 coding sequence is TGCGCCAGCAGCCGGACACAGGGGGCGCAGGGTCAGCCCCAGCATTTT. V gene TRBV4-1 combines with J gene TRBJ1-5; 9 positions agree with TRBD1. CDR3 length equals 16 residues. Germline CDR1 is MGHRA and CDR2 is YSYEKL. The trim removed 4 bases at V and 6 bases at J, leaving 10 bases unmatched.

As DNA, the CDR3 is TGTGCCAGCAGCTTACAGAACGCCTACGAGCAGTACTTC. Translated, it gives CASSLQNAYEQYF. The chain uses TRBV7-9 and TRBJ2-7; D gene uncertain. The CDR3 is 13 amino acids. The V gene's germline CDR1 is SEHNR and CDR2 FQNEAQ (reference sequence). Between the trimmed V and J ends, which lost 2 bases and 2 bases, there was a span of 7 bases.

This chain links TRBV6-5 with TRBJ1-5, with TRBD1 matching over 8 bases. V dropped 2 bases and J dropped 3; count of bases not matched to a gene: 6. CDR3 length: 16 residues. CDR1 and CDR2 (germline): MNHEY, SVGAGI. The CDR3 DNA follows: TGTGCCAGCAGTTACACCTGGACAGGGTCCAATCAGCCCCAGCATTTT. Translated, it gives CASSYTWTGSNQPQHF.

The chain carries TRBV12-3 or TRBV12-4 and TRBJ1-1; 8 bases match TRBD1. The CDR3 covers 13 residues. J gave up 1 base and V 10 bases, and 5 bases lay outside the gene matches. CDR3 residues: CATTDRENTEAFF. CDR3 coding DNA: TGTGCCACCACGGACAGGGAGAACACTGAAGCTTTCTTT.

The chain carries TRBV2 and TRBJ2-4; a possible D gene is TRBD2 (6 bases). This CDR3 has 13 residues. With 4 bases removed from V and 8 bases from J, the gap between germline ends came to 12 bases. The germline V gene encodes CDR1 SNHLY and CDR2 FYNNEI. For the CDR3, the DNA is TGTGCCAGCAGTGGGCGGGGCATGGACATTCAGTACTTC. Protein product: CASSGRGMDIQYF.

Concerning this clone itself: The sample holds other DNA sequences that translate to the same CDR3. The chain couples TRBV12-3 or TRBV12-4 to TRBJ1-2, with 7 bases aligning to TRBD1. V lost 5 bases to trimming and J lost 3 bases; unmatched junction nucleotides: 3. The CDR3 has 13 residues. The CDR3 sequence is CASSPDRDYGYTF. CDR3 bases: TGTGCCAGCAGTCCCGACAGGGACTATGGCTACACCTTC.

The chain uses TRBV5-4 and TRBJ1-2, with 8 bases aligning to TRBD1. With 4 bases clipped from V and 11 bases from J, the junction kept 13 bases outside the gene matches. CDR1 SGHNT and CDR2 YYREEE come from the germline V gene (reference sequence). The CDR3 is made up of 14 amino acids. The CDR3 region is CASSPDRVLQGYTF. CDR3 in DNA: TGTGCCAGCAGCCCGGACAGGGTGCTTCAGGGGTACACCTTC.

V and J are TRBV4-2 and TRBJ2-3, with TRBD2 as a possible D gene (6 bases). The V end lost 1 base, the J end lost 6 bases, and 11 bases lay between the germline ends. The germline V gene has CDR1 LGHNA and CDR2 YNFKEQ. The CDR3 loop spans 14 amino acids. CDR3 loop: CASSQVPRGDTQYF. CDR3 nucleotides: TGTGCCAGCAGCCAAGTGCCCCGGGGGGATACGCAGTATTTT.

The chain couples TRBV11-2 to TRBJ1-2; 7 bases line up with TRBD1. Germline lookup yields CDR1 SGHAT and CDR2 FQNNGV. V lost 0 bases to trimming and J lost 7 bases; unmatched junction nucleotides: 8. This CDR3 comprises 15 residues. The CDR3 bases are TGTGCCAGCAGCTTAGAGGTCAGGGGGGTCTCTGGCTACACCTTC. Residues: CASSLEVRGVSGYTF. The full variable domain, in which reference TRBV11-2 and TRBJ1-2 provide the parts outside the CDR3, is EAGVAQSPRYKIIEKRQSVAFWCNPISGHATLYWYQQILGQGPKLLIQFQNNGVVDDSQLPKDRFSAERLKGVDSTLKIQPAKLEDSAVYLCASSLEVRGVSGYTFGSGTRLTVV.

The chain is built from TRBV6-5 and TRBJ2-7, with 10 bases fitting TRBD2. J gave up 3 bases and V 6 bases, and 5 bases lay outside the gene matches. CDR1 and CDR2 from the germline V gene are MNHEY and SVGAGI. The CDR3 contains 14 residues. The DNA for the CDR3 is TGTGCCAGCAGGAAGCGGGGGGGGCTCTACGAGCAGTACTTC. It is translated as CASRKRGGLYEQYF.

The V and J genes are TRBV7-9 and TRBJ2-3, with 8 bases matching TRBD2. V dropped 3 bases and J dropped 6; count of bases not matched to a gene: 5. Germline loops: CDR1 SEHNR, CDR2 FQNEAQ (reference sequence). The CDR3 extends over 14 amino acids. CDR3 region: CASSFPGGRDTQYF. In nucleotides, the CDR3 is TGTGCCAGCAGCTTCCCGGGGGGGCGTGATACGCAGTATTTT.

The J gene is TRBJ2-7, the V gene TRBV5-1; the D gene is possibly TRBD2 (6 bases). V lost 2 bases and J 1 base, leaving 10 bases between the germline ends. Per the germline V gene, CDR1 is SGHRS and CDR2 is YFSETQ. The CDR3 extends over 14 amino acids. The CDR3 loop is CASSLLGGSYEQYF. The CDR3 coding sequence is TGCGCCAGCAGCTTACTCGGGGGATCCTACGAGCAGTACTTC.

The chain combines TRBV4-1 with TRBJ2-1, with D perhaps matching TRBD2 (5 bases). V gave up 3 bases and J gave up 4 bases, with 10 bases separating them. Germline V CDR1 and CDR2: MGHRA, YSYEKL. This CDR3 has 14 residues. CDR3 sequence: CASSHRTGYNEQFF. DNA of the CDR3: TGCGCCAGCAGCCACCGAACGGGGTACAATGAGCAGTTCTTC.